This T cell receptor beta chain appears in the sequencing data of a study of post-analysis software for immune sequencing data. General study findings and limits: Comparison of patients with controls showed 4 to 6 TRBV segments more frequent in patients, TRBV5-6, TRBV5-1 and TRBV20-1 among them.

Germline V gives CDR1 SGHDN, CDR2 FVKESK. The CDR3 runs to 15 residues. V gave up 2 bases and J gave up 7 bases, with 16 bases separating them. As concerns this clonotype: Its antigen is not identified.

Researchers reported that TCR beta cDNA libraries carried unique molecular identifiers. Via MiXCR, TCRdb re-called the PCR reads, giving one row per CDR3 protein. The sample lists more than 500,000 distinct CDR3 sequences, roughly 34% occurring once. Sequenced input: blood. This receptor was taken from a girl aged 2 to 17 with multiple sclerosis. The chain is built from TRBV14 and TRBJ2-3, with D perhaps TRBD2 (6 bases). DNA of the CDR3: TGTGCCAGCAGCCAACTCACCCGGGGGAGTAATACGCAGTATTTT. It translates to CASSQLTRGSNTQYF.